The 2 T cell receptor beta chains below all came from one sample that was sequenced in a study of T cells after yellow fever vaccination. TCRdb re-analysed the 5' RACE reads in MiXCR, keeping a single row per CDR3 protein. The sample has tens of thousands of distinct CDR3 sequences, around 7.7% seen once; the top ten hold roughly two fifths. The sequencing used CD8+ T cells sorted from PBMCs, collected on the day of the yellow fever booster vaccination. The receptors were gathered from a man aged 25-40 years who received the YFV17D yellow fever vaccine.

This clonotype was counted only a few times. CDR3: CASSSTSGRVEQYF. Written as DNA, the CDR3 is TGTGCCAGCAGTTCGACTAGCGGGAGAGTTGAGCAGTACTTC. This chain joins TRBV2 and TRBJ2-7, with 12 positions matching TRBD2. The V segment lost 5 bases and the J segment 7 bases; nucleotides outside the gene matches: 6. The germline V gene has CDR1 SNHLY and CDR2 FYNNEI. The CDR3 runs to 14 residues.

In this sample, this clonotype turned up many times. The chain has TRBV5-1 and TRBJ2-3, with D unresolved. The CDR3 is 15 amino acids. Germline-derived CDR1 and CDR2 are SGHRS and YFSETQ. Trimming cost V 3 bases and J 2 bases, with 13 bases left between them. In nucleotides, the CDR3 is TGCGCCAGCAGCTCCCGAACAAGGGTCACAGATACGCAGTATTTT. This translates into CASSSRTRVTDTQYF.